The sample holds a few counts of the clone carrying this T cell receptor beta chain. This specimen belongs to a study of metastatic and nonmetastatic thyroid tumors. About the research overall: Malignant and benign thyroid patients had repertoires compared in peripheral blood and tumor or nodule tissue.

No patient had received any treatment before thyroid surgery. TCRdb used MiXCR to call clones anew from the PCR reads. This table has around 23,000 clones, 25% to 30% appearing once. Sequencing input: tumor tissue. This clonotype was obtained from a female donor with papillary thyroid cancer or a benign thyroid nodule (not recorded which). Some clones in this sample may be carry-over from other donors' samples.

CDR3 nucleotides: TGTGCCAGCATTGATCCTATCGGGGTGACCAATGAGCAGTTCTTC. Translated, it gives CASIDPIGVTNEQFF. The chain links TRBV2 to TRBJ2-1; possibly TRBD2 for D (5 bases). The length of the CDR3 is 15 residues. Germline CDR1 reads SNHLY; CDR2 reads FYNNEI. V shed 7 bases and J shed 6 bases, with 19 bases lying between them.